The TCR beta chain under discussion was sequenced for a study of blood T cell repertoires in COVID-19 (dated by TCRdb to the early 2020s). About the investigation overall: Samples from collaborators originated in the United States, Italy and Spain and spanned both the acute and convalescent phases of COVID-19. The samples were drawn from the first 160 participants of the ongoing ImmuneRACE study and from some 1,300 subjects provided by 6 global collaborators. The dataset comprised deeply sampled blood TCRbeta repertoires from subjects exposed to, actively infected with, or recovered from COVID-19. The sample metadata nearly always contained a de-identified subject ID, COVID-19 status, age in years and sex. Where HLA class I and class II types were available, the types were taken from metadata supplied by the sample provider, not from assay-based typing. The material from the prospective study consisted of cDNA or gDNA derived from T cells, B-cell-depleted T cells, or PBMCs. A freely available public database, intended as a resource for researchers studying the immune response to SARS-CoV-2, is where the repertoires were released.

What the authors observed across the whole study: Clinical and demographic metadata were provided uncurated, with the amount varying by source and participant.

Whole blood was collected in K2EDTA tubes by collaborating institutions according to the institutions' own protocols. For TCRbeta analysis, collaborators shipped samples in one of three forms: frozen whole blood, isolated PBMCs, or DNA extracted from either of those sample types. TCRbeta CDR3 regions were amplified from genomic DNA by means of the immunoSEQ Assay, a bias-controlled multiplex PCR. On the authors' methods: The number of nucleated cells in each sample was estimated by amplification of reference gene primers within the assay. To quantify the absolute abundance of each unique TCRbeta CDR3 rearrangement, sequence reads were collapsed and filtered. For each sample, productive Simpson clonality was calculated as the square root of Simpson's diversity index across productive rearrangements. The table was pulled from immuneACCESS by TCRdb, which kept in-frame rearrangements only. Such tables lose some clones; where checked, under half of the loss comes from unresolved V genes, and the rest has no known cause. That table furnishes V, J and clone size, whereas the DNA furnished D and trimming. Here the sample has roughly 330,000 clones; roughly 88% occur a single time. Around 1.5% of the sample comes from the top ten.

About this clone itself: The antigen it binds to is not known. There are no base qualities to consult, and no much larger clone falls within one base.

The CDR3, from cysteine to phenylalanine, totals 15 residues. The sequence is cut down to CDR3 DNA, 45 bases in frame from base 1. V ends up 2 bases short and J 2 bases short, with an unmatched junction base count of 6. The germline V gene (reference sequence) yields SEHNR for CDR1 and FQNEAQ for CDR2. The sequence derives from a woman between 50 and 59 years old with acute or convalescent COVID-19. Sequencing input: peripheral blood. Rearrangement joined TRBV7-9 to TRBJ2-7, with 7 middle bases fitting TRBD2. The CDR3 in this case is CASSLIGLAAYEQYF. The DNA sequence reads TGTGCCAGCAGCTTAATCGGCCTAGCGGCCTACGAGCAGTACTTC.